These T cell receptor beta chains were read from a single sample in a study of Graves' ophthalmopathy and Graves' hyperthyroidism. TCRdb called the multiplex PCR reads again in MiXCR, with one record for every CDR3 protein. The table has around 660,000 distinct CDR3 sequences, about 38% seen once; the top ten hold more than 2.5%. The sequenced sample was peripheral blood. The receptors stem from an adult man with Graves' ophthalmopathy. Both conserved end residues are part of each CDR3. D genes are given only for firm matches. Size is stated for part of the rows, as once, few or many counts, or as a class when the clone is expanded.

j_call | cdr3_length | v_call | d_call | clone_size | cdr3_aa | cdr3_nt
TRBJ1-1 | 12 | TRBV29-1 | TRBD1 | . | CSVVDRGAEAFF | TGCAGCGTTGTCGACAGGGGCGCTGAAGCTTTCTTT
TRBJ2-2 | 15 | TRBV7-3 | . | many | CASSLNAPLTGELFF | TGTGCCAGCAGCTTAAACGCGCCCCTCACCGGGGAGCTGTTTTTT
TRBJ1-2 | 15 | TRBV2 | . | . | CASSATNTGNYGYTF | TGTGCCAGCAGTGCAACTAATACAGGGAACTATGGCTACACCTTC
TRBJ2-7 | 14 | TRBV7-2 | TRBD1 | many | CASSLGQGANEQYF | TGTGCCAGCAGCTTAGGACAGGGGGCGAACGAGCAGTACTTC
TRBJ1-4 | 15 | TRBV12-3/TRBV12-4 | . | . | CASSPPGRFGEKLFF | TGTGCCAGCAGTCCACCGGGACGGTTTGGTGAAAAACTGTTTTTT
TRBJ1-6 | 18 | TRBV6-6 | TRBD1 | few | CASSYLGQLSSYNSPLHF | TGTGCCAGCAGTTACTTGGGACAGTTGAGCTCCTATAATTCACCCCTCCACTTT
TRBJ2-7 | 15 | TRBV11-2 | . | few | CASSRSAVRSYEQYF | TGTGCCAGCAGCCGATCCGCGGTTCGTTCCTACGAGCAGTACTTC
TRBJ2-7 | 14 | TRBV6-1 | TRBD1 | . | CASRDGQEFYEQYF | TGTGCCAGCAGAGATGGACAGGAGTTTTACGAGCAGTACTTC
TRBJ2-7 | 15 | TRBV6-5 | TRBD1 | . | CASSFTGQGDYEQYF | TGTGCCAGCAGTTTCACGGGACAGGGTGACTACGAGCAGTACTTC
TRBJ1-5 | 14 | TRBV24-1 | . | . | CASSFAWGNQPQHF | TGTGCCAGCAGTTTCGCGTGGGGGAATCAGCCCCAGCATTTT
TRBJ2-7 | 15 | TRBV5-4 | . | . | CATSLVGIPANEQDF | TGTGCCACCAGCTTGGTGGGCATCCCGGCAAACGAGCAGGACTTC
TRBJ2-2 | 15 | TRBV6-6 | . | few | CASSALETNTGELFF | TGTGCCAGCAGTGCTTTAGAGACGAACACCGGGGAGCTGTTTTTT
TRBJ1-3 | 15 | TRBV7-3 | TRBD1 | . | CASSLTRGGGNTIYF | TGTGCCAGCAGCTTAACCAGGGGGGGGGGAAACACCATATATTTT
TRBJ2-5 | 16 | TRBV2 | TRBD2 | . | CATASGTSGAPGTQYF | TGTGCCACCGCCTCCGGGACTAGCGGGGCCCCTGGGACCCAGTACTTC
TRBJ1-2 | 14 | TRBV5-1 | . | . | CASSSQGSNYGYTF | TGCGCCAGCAGCTCTCAGGGGTCTAACTATGGCTACACCTTC
TRBJ1-4 | 15 | TRBV10-3 | . | many | CASSEVWQGGEKLFF | TGTGCCAGCAGTGAAGTGTGGCAGGGTGGTGAAAAACTGTTTTTT
TRBJ2-5 | 15 | TRBV25-1 | TRBD1 | . | CASSATGTGQETQYF | TGTGCCAGCAGTGCAACCGGGACAGGACAAGAGACCCAGTACTTC
TRBJ2-7 | 14 | TRBV7-8 | . | many | CASSPTTGTYEQYF | TGTGCCAGCAGCCCAACTACTGGAACCTACGAGCAGTACTTC
TRBJ1-1 | 16 | TRBV5-4 | . | . | CASSLIPRGMNTEAFF | TGTGCCAGCAGCTTGATCCCAAGGGGCATGAACACTGAAGCTTTCTTT
TRBJ2-5 | 14 | TRBV2 | TRBD1 | . | CASRGQGASETQYF | TGTGCCAGCAGGGGACAGGGGGCTTCCGAGACCCAGTACTTC
TRBJ2-7 | 14 | TRBV7-2 | . | . | CASSPANGPYEQYF | TGTGCCAGCAGCCCCGCCAATGGCCCCTACGAGCAGTACTTC
TRBJ2-7 | 15 | TRBV20-1 | . | . | CSASPEGRAGDEQYF | TGCAGTGCTTCCCCTGAGGGCAGGGCTGGAGACGAGCAGTACTTC
TRBJ2-5 | 17 | TRBV24-1 | TRBD2 | many | CATSDSPTGLAGETQYF | TGTGCCACCAGTGACTCCCCCACGGGACTAGCGGGAGAGACCCAGTACTTC
TRBJ1-2 | 14 | TRBV24-1 | . | . | CATSSPGDTKAYTF | TGTGCCACCAGCTCACCTGGGGACACGAAGGCCTACACCTTC
TRBJ2-5 | 16 | TRBV5-1 | TRBD2 | . | CASSGLAGGGMEAQYF | TGCGCCAGCAGCGGACTAGCGGGGGGCGGGATGGAGGCCCAGTACTTC
TRBJ2-7 | 16 | TRBV15 | TRBD2 | . | CATSRGSAGGYNEQYF | TGTGCCACCAGCAGAGGGTCAGCGGGAGGGTACAATGAGCAGTACTTC
TRBJ1-1 | 14 | TRBV4-3 | . | . | CASSPSLVSAEAFF | TGCGCCAGCAGCCCTTCTCTAGTGTCGGCTGAAGCTTTCTTT
TRBJ1-2 | 14 | TRBV7-2 | . | once | CASSLNAAGYGYTF | TGTGCCAGCAGCCTAAACGCAGCGGGATATGGCTACACCTTC
TRBJ2-7 | 13 | TRBV29-1 | . | many | CSVSPAIAYEQYF | TGCAGCGTCTCACCAGCGATCGCCTACGAGCAGTACTTC
TRBJ1-6 | 14 | TRBV10-3 | . | . | CAISPDSNNSPLHF | TGTGCCATCAGTCCGGACAGCAACAATTCACCCCTCCACTTT
TRBJ1-4 | 14 | TRBV14 | . | . | CASSPLRDGEKLFF | TGTGCCAGCTCACCTCTCCGGGACGGAGAAAAACTGTTTTTT
TRBJ1-2 | 13 | TRBV29-1 | TRBD1 | many | CSVDQGAGYGYTF | TGCAGCGTTGATCAGGGGGCTGGTTATGGCTACACCTTC
TRBJ1-2 | 16 | TRBV6-2/TRBV6-3 | . | . | CASSYIAAEGNYGYTF | TGTGCCAGCAGTTATATTGCGGCCGAGGGTAACTATGGCTACACCTTC
TRBJ2-7 | 14 | TRBV4-1 | . | . | CASSLESRTYEQYF | TGTGCCAGCAGCCTAGAAAGTCGGACCTACGAGCAGTACTTC
TRBJ1-2 | 12 | TRBV7-2 | TRBD1 | many | CASSTGVDDYTF | TGTGCCAGCAGCACAGGGGTAGATGACTACACCTTC
TRBJ1-1 | 15 | TRBV7-2 | . | . | CASSLGRPMNTEAFF | TGTGCCAGCAGCTTAGGGCGGCCTATGAACACTGAAGCTTTCTTT
TRBJ2-5 | 14 | TRBV7-9 | . | . | CASSLDWSQETQYF | TGTGCCAGCAGCTTAGATTGGAGTCAAGAGACCCAGTACTTC
TRBJ1-6 | 15 | TRBV3-1 | . | . | CGSSQRDERNSPLHF | TGTGGCAGCAGCCAGAGGGACGAGAGGAATTCACCCCTCCACTTT
TRBJ1-6 | 14 | TRBV30 | TRBD1 | few | CAWSRGQGYSPLHF | TGTGCCTGGAGTAGAGGACAGGGTTATTCACCCCTCCACTTT
TRBJ2-7 | 16 | TRBV6-4 | . | . | CASSYSLLLSSYEQYF | TGTGCCAGCAGTTACTCGCTTCTTCTAAGCTCCTACGAGCAGTACTTC
TRBJ1-1 | 13 | TRBV29-1 | . | many | CSVELFWNTEAFF | TGCAGCGTTGAACTGTTCTGGAACACTGAAGCTTTCTTT
TRBJ1-2 | 14 | TRBV4-2 | . | many | CASSQGRVGDGYTF | TGTGCCAGCAGCCAAGGGAGGGTGGGGGATGGCTACACCTTC
TRBJ2-3 | 15 | TRBV10-3 | . | few | CAITPEGGGTDTQYF | TGTGCCATCACCCCAGAAGGCGGGGGCACAGATACGCAGTATTTT
TRBJ2-5 | 15 | TRBV3-1 | . | many | CASSQDEGVRETQYF | TGTGCCAGCAGCCAAGATGAAGGGGTTCGGGAGACCCAGTACTTC
TRBJ1-5 | 19 | TRBV20-1 | . | few | CSARDGGARGFYKNQPQHF | TGCAGTGCTAGAGACGGTGGGGCACGGGGATTTTACAAGAATCAGCCCCAGCATTTT
TRBJ2-2 | 14 | TRBV5-1 | . | . | CACSLRPDTGELFF | TGCGCCTGCAGCTTAAGACCTGACACCGGGGAGCTGTTTTTT
TRBJ1-2 | 13 | TRBV10-2 | . | . | CASSESMVYGYTF | TGCGCCAGCAGTGAGTCCATGGTCTATGGCTACACCTTC
TRBJ1-2 | 15 | TRBV12-3/TRBV12-4 | . | many | CASISLSTGNYGYTF | TGTGCCAGCATTTCCCTATCTACGGGGAACTATGGCTACACCTTC
TRBJ1-5 | 15 | TRBV4-1 | TRBD1 | many | CASSQEAGGYQPQHF | TGCGCCAGCAGCCAAGAGGCAGGGGGCTATCAGCCCCAGCATTTT
TRBJ1-5 | 13 | TRBV2 | . | . | CASSRTVGSNQHF | TGTGCCAGCAGTAGGACAGTGGGAAGCAATCAGCATTTT
TRBJ1-5 | 16 | TRBV16 | TRBD1 | many | CASSPYKDRAGQPQHF | TGTGCCAGCAGCCCATACAAGGACAGGGCGGGGCAGCCCCAGCATTTT
TRBJ2-7 | 15 | TRBV11-2 | TRBD2 | . | CASSYRGTSGTEQYF | TGTGCCAGCAGCTATAGAGGGACTAGCGGGACCGAGCAGTACTTC
TRBJ1-4 | 16 | TRBV7-9 | . | many | CASSSLRGGGHEKLFF | TGTGCCAGCAGCTCCTTAAGGGGAGGAGGACATGAAAAACTGTTTTTT
TRBJ1-1 | 14 | TRBV29-1 | . | many | CSVTINRDISEAFF | TGCAGCGTTACTATCAACAGGGATATTTCTGAAGCTTTCTTT
TRBJ1-6 | 15 | TRBV20-1 | . | . | CSAFTGGPNNSPLHF | TGCAGTGCTTTCACAGGAGGGCCCAATAATTCACCCCTCCACTTT
TRBJ1-5 | 15 | TRBV10-3 | . | . | CAISNSSHSNQPQHF | TGTGCCATCAGTAACTCCAGCCATAGCAATCAGCCCCAGCATTTT
TRBJ1-1 | 14 | TRBV19 | TRBD1 | many | CASSVGTGLTEAFF | TGTGCCAGTAGTGTCGGGACAGGACTCACTGAAGCTTTCTTT
TRBJ1-5 | 14 | TRBV2 | . | . | CASSNPTASQPQHF | TGTGCCAGCAGTAACCCGACGGCTAGTCAGCCCCAGCATTTT
TRBJ1-5 | 14 | TRBV20-1 | TRBD1 | many | CSAIIGQGGQPQHF | TGCAGTGCTATCATAGGACAGGGTGGACAGCCCCAGCATTTT